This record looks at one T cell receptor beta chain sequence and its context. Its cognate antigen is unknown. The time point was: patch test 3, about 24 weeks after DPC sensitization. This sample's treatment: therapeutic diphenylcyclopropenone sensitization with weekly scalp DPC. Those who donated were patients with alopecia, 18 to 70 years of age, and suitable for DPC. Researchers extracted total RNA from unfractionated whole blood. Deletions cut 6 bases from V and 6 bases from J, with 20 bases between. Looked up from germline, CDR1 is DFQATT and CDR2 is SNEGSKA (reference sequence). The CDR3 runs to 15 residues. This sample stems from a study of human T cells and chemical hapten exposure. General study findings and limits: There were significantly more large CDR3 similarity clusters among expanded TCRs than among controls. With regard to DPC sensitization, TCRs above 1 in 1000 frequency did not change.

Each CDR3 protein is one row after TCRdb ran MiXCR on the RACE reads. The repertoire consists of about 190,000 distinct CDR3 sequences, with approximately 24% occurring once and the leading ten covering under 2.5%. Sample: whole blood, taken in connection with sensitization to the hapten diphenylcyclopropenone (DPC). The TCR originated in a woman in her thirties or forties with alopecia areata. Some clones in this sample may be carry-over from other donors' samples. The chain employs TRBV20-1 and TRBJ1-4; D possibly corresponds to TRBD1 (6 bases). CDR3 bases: TGCAGTGCCGAAAACTGGGGGGGCAAGGATGAAAAACTGTTTTTT. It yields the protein CSAENWGGKDEKLFF.